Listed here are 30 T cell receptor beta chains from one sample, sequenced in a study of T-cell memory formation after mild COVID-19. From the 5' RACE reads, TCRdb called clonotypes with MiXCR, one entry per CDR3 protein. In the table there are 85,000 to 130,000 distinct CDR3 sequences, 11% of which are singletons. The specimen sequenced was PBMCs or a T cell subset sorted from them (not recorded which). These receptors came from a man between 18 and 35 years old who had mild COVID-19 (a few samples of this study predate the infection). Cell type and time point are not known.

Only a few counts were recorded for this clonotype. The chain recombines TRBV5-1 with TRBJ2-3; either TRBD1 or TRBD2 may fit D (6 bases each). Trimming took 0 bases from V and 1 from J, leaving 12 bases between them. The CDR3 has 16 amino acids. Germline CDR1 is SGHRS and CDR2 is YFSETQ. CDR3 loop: CASSLAERGGTDTQYF. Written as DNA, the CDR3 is TGCGCCAGCAGCTTGGCCGAAAGGGGGGGCACAGATACGCAGTATTTT.

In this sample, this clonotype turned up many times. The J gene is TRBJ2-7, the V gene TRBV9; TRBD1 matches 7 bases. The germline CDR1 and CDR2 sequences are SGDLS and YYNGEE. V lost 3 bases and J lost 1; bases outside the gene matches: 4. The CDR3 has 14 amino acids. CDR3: CASSGTGFSYEQYF. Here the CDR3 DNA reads TGTGCCAGCAGCGGGACAGGATTTTCCTACGAGCAGTACTTC.

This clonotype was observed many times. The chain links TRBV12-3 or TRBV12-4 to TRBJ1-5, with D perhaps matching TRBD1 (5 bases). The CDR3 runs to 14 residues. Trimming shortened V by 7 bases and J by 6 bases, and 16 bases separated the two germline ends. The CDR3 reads CASNLGGGRQPQHF. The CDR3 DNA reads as TGTGCCAGCAACCTTGGGGGGGGTCGTCAGCCCCAGCATTTT.

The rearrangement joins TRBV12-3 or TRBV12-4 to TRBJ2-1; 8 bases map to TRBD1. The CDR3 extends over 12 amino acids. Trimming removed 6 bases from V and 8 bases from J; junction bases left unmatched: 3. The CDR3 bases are TGTGCCAGCAGACTGACAGGGGATGAGCAGTTCTTC. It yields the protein CASRLTGDEQFF.

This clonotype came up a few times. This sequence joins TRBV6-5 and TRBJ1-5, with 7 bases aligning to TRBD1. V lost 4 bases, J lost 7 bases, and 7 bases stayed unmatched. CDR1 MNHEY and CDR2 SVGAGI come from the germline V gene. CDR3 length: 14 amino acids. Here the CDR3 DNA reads TGTGCCAGCAGTTTCAGGGGGTCGGGACAGCCCCAGCATTTT. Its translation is CASSFRGSGQPQHF.

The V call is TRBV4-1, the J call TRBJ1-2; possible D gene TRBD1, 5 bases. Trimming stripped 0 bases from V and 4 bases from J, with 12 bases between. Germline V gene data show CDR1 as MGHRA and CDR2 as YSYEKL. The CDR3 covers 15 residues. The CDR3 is CASSQDGQGAYGYTF. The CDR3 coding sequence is TGCGCCAGCAGCCAAGATGGGCAGGGCGCCTATGGCTACACCTTC.

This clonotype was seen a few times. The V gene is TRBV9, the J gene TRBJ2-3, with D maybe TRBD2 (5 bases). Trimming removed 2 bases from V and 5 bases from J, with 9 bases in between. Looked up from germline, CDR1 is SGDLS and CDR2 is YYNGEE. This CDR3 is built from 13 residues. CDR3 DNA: TGTGCCAGCAGCGTGCTAGCAGGAGATACGCAGTATTTT. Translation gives CASSVLAGDTQYF.

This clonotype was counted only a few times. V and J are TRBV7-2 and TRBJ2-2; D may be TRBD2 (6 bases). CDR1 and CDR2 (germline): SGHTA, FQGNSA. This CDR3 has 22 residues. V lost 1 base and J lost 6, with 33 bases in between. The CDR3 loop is CASSLVRVPPLLVLAEAGELFF. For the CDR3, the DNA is TGTGCCAGCAGCTTAGTCCGTGTACCCCCCTTACTGGTCTTAGCGGAGGCCGGGGAGCTGTTTTTT.

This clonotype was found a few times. Here the CDR3 DNA reads TGCGCCAGCAGCCAAGTTCCGGGGACAGGGGCCCGGTACGTC. Translation: CASSQVPGTGARYV. The rearrangement links TRBV4-1 to TRBJ2-7; 10 bases fit TRBD1. CDR1 and CDR2 from the germline V gene are MGHRA and YSYEKL. V gave up 1 base and J gave up 12 bases; unmatched junction bases: 9. The CDR3 is 14 residues long.

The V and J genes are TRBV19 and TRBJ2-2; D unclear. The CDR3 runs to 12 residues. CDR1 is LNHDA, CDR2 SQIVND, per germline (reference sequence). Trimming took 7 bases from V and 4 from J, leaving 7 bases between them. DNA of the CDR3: TGTGCCAGTACTCTGGGCACCGGGGAGCTGTTTTTT. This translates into CASTLGTGELFF.

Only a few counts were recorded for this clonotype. The chain's CDR3 is CASMFWGSSYEQYF. The CDR3 bases are TGTGCCAGCATGTTTTGGGGAAGCTCCTACGAGCAGTACTTC. The chain has TRBV12-3 or TRBV12-4 and TRBJ2-7; D gene ambiguous. This CDR3 is 14 amino acids long. V lost 7 bases and J lost 0, with 13 bases in between.

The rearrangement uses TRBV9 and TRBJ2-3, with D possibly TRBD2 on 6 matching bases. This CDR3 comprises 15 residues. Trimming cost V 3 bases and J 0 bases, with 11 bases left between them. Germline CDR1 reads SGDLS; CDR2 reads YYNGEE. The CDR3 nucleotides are TGTGCCAGCAGCGGGGGAGGCAGAAGCACAGATACGCAGTATTTT. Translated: CASSGGGRSTDTQYF.

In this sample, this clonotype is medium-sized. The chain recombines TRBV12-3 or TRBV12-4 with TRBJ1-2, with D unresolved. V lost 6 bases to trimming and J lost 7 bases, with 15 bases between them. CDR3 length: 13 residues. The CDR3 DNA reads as TGTGCCAGCAGCCAAAACCCCCCCGGTGGCTACACCTTC. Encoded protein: CASSQNPPGGYTF.

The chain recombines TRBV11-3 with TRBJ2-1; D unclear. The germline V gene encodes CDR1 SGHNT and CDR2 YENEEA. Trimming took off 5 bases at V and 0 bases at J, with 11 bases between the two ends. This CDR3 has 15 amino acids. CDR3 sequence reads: CASSPTVSSYNEQFF. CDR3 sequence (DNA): TGTGCCAGCAGCCCCACGGTGAGCTCCTACAATGAGCAGTTCTTC.

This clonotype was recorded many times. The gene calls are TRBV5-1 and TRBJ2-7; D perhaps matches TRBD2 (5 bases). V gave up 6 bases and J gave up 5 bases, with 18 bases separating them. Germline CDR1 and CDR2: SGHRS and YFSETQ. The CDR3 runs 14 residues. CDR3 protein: CASTTDSEGNEQYF. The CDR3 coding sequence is TGCGCCAGCACCACGGACTCCGAGGGCAACGAGCAGTACTTC.

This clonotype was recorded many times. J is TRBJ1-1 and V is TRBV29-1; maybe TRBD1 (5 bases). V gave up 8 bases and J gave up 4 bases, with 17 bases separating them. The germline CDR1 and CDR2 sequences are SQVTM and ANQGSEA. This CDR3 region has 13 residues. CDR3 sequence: CSPTAGIGTEAFF. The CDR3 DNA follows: TGCAGCCCAACCGCAGGGATAGGCACTGAAGCTTTCTTT.

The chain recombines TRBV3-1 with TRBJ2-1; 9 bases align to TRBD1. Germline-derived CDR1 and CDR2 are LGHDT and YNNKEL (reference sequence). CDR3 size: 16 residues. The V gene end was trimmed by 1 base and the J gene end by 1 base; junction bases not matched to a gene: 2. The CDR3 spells CASSQGTGESYNEQFF. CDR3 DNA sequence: TGTGCCAGCAGCCAAGGGACAGGGGAGTCCTACAATGAGCAGTTCTTC.

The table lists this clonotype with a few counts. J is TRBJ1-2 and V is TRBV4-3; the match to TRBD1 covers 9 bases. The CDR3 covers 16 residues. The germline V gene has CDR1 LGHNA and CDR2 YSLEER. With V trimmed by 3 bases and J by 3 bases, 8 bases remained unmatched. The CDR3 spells CASSHIPGQGYYGYTF. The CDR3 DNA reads TGCGCCAGCAGCCATATTCCGGGACAGGGCTACTATGGCTACACCTTC.

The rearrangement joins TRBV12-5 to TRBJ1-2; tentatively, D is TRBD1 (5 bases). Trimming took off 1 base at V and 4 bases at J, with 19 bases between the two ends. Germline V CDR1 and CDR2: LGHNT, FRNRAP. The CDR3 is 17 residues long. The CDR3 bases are TGTGCTAGTGGTTTGGGACTTCGGGGGATCTTGGGCTATGGCTACACCTTC. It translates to CASGLGLRGILGYGYTF.

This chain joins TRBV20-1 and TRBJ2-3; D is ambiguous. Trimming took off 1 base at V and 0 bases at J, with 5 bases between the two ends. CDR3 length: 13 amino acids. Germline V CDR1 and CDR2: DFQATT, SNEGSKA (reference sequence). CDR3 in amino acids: CSARGESTDTQYF. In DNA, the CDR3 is TGCAGTGCTAGAGGGGAAAGCACAGATACGCAGTATTTT.

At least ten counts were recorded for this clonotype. The CDR3 nucleotides are TGTGCCACCAGCAGGGACAGGGGACTTGGGGGTAATCAGCCCCAGCATTTT. Its translation is CATSRDRGLGGNQPQHF. The rearrangement links TRBV15 to TRBJ1-5; TRBD1 aligns across 9 bases. The CDR3 runs to 17 residues. Germline lookup yields CDR1 LNHNV and CDR2 YYDKDF (reference sequence). With V trimmed by 3 bases and J by 4 bases, 10 bases remained unmatched.

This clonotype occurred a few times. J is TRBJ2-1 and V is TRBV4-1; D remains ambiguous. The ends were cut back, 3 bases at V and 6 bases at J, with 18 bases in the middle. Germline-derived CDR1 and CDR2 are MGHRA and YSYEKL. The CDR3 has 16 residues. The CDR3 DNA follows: TGCGCCAGCAGCCATCCAGGACCCGTGCGCGGCAATGAGCAGTTCTTC. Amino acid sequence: CASSHPGPVRGNEQFF.

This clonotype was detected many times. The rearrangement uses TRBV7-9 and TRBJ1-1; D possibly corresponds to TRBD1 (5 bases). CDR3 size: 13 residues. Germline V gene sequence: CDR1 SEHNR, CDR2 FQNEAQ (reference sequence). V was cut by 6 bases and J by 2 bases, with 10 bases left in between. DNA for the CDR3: TGTGCCAGCAGTTCTGGGGCTAACACTGAAGCTTTCTTT. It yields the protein CASSSGANTEAFF.

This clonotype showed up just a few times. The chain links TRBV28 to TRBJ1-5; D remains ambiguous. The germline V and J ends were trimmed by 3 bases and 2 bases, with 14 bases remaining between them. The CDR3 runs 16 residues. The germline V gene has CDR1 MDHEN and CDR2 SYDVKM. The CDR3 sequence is CASSLGWGSGNQPQHF. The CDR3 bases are TGTGCCAGCAGTTTGGGATGGGGATCCGGCAATCAGCCCCAGCATTTT.

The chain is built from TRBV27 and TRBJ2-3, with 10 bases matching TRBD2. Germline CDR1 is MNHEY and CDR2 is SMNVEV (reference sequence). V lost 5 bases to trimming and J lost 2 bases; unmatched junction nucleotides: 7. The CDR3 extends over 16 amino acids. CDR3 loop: CASSPHSGGTTDTQYF. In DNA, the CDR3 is TGTGCCAGCAGTCCCCATAGCGGGGGGACCACAGATACGCAGTATTTT.

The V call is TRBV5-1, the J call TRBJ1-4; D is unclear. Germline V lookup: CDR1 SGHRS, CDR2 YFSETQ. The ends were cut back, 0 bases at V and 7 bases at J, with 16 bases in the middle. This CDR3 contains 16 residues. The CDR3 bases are TGCGCCAGCAGCTTGGACGCAGGTGGCGTCGCTGAAAAACTGTTTTTT. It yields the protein CASSLDAGGVAEKLFF.

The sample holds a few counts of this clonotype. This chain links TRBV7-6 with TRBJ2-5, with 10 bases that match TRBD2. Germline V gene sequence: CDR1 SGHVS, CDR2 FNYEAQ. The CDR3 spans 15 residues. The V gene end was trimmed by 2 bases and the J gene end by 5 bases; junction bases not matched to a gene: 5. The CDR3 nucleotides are TGTGCCAGCAGCTTATTCTTAGCGGGGGGTGAGACCCAGTACTTC. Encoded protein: CASSLFLAGGETQYF.

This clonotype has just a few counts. The DNA of the CDR3 is TGTGCCAGCCTTCGGGACAGAGGATGGAACACTGAAGCTTTCTTT. Encoded protein: CASLRDRGWNTEAFF. V gene TRBV25-1 combines with J gene TRBJ1-1, with TRBD1 identical over 7 bases. CDR1 and CDR2 (germline): MGHDK, SYGVNS. This CDR3 has 15 amino acids. V shed 8 bases and J 1 base; nucleotides not matched to a gene: 10.

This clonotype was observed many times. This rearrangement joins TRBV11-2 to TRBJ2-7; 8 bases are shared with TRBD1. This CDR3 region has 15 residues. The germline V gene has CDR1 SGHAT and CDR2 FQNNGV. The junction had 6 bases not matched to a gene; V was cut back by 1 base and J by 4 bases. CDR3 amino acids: CASSLVPGGRYEQYF. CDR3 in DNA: TGTGCCAGCAGCTTAGTACCAGGGGGCAGGTACGAGCAGTACTTC.

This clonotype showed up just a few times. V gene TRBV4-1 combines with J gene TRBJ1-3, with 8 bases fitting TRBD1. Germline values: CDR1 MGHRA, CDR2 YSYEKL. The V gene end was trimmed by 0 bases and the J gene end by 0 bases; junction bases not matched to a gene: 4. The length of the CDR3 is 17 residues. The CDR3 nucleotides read TGCGCCAGCAGCCAAGAACCGCAGGGGGCCTCTGGAAACACCATATATTTT. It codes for CASSQEPQGASGNTIYF.